This TCR beta chain stems from a study of Tregs in tolerant kidney transplant recipients. Study findings and constraints: In tolerant patients, donor-specific Tregs outgrew total Tregs, suggesting antigen-driven expansion. Expanding Tregs on activated donor B cells appeared to best identify donor-specific TCRbeta clones.

With regard to this clone: Its antigen is not known.

Recipients received nonmyeloablative bone marrow transplants from related graft donors, with transient mixed chimerism. Thawed PBMCs were FACS-sorted into unstimulated CD4+CD25+CD127- regulatory T cells, CD4+CD25- non-regulatory cells, CD4 and CD8 cells. Produced via immunoSEQ multiplex PCR; TCRdb's table is partial and in-frame only. The sample contains some 56,000 clones, about 91% of which appear only once. The TCR comes from a human patient who received a combined kidney and bone marrow transplant. Some of these T cells may belong to the graft donor. Sequenced material: CD8+ T cells from blood (PBMCs), taken 24 months after the transplant.

CDR3 loop: CASSLIADEQFF. As DNA, the CDR3 is TGTGCCAGCAGCTTAATAGCGGATGAGCAGTTCTTC. J is TRBJ2-1 and V is TRBV7-9; a possible D gene is TRBD2 (6 bases). The CDR3 covers 12 residues. Per the germline V gene, CDR1 is SEHNR and CDR2 is FQNEAQ (reference sequence). V was shortened by 2 bases and J by 8 bases, with 7 bases between the two germline ends.